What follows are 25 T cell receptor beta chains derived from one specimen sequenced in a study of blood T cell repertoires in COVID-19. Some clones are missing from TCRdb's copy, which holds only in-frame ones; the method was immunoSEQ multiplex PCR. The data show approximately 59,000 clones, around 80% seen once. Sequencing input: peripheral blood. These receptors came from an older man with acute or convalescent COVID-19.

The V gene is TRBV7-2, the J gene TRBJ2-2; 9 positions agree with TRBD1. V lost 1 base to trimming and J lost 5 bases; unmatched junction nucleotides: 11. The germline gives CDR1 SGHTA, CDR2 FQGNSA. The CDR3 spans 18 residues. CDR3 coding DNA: TGTGCCAGCAGCTTAGAAGTCCCGGGACAGGGCGTTACCGGGGAGCTGTTTTTT. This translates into CASSLEVPGQGVTGELFF.

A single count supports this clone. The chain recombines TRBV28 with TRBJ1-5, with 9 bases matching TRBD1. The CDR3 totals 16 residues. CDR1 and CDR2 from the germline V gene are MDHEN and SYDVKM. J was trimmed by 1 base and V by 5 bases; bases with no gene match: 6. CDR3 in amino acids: CASSQRTGASNQPQHF. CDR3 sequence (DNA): TGTGCCAGCAGTCAAAGGACAGGGGCCAGCAATCAGCCCCAGCATTTT.

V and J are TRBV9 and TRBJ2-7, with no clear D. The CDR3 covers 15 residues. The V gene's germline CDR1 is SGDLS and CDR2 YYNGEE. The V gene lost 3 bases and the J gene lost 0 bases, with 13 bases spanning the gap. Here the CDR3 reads CASSAGSDPSYEQYF. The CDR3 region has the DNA TGTGCCAGCAGCGCTGGCAGCGACCCCTCCTACGAGCAGTACTTC.

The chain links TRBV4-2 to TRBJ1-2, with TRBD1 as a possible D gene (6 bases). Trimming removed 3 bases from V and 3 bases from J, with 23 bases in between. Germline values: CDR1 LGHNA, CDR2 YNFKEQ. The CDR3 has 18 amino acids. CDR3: CASSHDGALQGRDYGYTF. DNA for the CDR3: TGTGCCAGCAGCCACGATGGGGCCTTACAGGGAAGAGACTATGGCTACACCTTC.

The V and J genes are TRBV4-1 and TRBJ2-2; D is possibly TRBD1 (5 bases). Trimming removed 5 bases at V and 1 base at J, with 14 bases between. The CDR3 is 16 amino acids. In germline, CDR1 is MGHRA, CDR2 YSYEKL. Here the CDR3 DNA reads TGCGCCAGCAGCGCTCCGGACATTAAGAACACCGGGGAGCTGTTTTTT. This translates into CASSAPDIKNTGELFF.

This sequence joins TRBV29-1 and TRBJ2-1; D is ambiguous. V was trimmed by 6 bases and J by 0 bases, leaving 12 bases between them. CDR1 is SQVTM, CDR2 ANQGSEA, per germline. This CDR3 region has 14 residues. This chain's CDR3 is CSVRRQASYNEQFF. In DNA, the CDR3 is TGCAGCGTCCGTCGACAAGCCTCCTACAATGAGCAGTTCTTC.

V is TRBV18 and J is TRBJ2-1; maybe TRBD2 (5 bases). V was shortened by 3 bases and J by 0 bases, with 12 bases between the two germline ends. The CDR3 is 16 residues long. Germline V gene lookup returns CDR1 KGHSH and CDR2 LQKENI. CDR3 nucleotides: TGTGCCAGCTCACCGACCGCCGGGGACTCCTACAATGAGCAGTTCTTC. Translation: CASSPTAGDSYNEQFF.

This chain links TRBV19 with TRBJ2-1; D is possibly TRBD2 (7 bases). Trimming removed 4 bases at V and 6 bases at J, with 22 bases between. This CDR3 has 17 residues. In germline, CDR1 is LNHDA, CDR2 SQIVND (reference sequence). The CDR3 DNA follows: TGTGCCAGTAGTACCCCCCGCAGGGGAGGGCTCGGCAATGAGCAGTTCTTC. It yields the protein CASSTPRRGGLGNEQFF.

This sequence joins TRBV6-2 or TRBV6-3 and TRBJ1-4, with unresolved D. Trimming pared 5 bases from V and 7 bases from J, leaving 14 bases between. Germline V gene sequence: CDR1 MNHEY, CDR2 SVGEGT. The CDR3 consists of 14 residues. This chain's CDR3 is CASSLTRGGEKLFF. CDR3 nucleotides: TGTGCCAGCAGTCTCACACGGGGAGGTGAAAAACTGTTTTTT.

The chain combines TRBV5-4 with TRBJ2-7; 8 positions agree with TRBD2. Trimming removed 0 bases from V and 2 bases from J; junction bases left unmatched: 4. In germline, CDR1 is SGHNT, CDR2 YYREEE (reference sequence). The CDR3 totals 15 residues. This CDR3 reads CASSLESGSAYEQYF. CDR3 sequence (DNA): TGTGCCAGCAGCTTGGAAAGCGGGAGTGCCTACGAGCAGTACTTC. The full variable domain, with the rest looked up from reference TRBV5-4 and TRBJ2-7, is ETGVTQSPTHLIKTRGQQVTLRCSSQSGHNTVSWYQQALGQGPQFIFQYYREEENGRGNFPPRFSGLQFPNYSSELNVNALELDDSALYLCASSLESGSAYEQYFGPGTRLTVT.

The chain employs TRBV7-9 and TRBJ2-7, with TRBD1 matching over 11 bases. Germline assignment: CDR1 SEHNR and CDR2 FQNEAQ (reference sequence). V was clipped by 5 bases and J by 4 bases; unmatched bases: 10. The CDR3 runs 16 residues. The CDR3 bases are TGTGCCAGCAGCCCAAGGGGACAGGGGGTGGCTTACGAGCAGTACTTC. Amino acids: CASSPRGQGVAYEQYF.

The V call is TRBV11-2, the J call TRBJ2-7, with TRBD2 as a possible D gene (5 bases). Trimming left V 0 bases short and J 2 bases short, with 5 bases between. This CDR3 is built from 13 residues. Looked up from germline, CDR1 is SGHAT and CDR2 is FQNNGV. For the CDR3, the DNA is TGTGCCAGCAGCTTAGAACTAGCCTACGAGCAGTACTTC. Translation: CASSLELAYEQYF.

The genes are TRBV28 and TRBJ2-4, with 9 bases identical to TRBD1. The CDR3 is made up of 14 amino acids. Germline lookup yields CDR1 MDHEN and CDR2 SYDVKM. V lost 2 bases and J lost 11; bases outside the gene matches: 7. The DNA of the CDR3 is TGTGCCAGCAGTTTAACGGGGACAGGGAACGTTCAGTACTTC. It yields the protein CASSLTGTGNVQYF.

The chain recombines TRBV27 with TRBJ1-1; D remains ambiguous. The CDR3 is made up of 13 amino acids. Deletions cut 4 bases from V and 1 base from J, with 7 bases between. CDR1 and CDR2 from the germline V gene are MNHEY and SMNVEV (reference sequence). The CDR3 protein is CASSSAGNTEAFF. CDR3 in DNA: TGTGCCAGCAGTTCCGCCGGGAACACTGAAGCTTTCTTT.

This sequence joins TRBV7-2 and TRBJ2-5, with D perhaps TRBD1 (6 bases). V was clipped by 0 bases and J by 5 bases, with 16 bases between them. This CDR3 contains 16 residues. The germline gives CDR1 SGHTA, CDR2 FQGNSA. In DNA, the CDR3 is TGTGCCAGCAGCTTAGCCCCGGCCTCAGGGGTGGAGACCCAGTACTTC. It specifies CASSLAPASGVETQYF.

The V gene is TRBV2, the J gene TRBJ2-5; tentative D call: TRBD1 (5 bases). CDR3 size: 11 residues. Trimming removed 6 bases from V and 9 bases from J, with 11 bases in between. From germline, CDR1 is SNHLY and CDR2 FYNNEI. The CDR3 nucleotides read TGTGCCAGCAGCGAGGTAGGGGCCCAGTACTTC. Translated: CASSEVGAQYF. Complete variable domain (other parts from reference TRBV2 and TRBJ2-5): EPEVTQTPSHQVTQMGQEVILRCVPISNHLYFYWYRQILGQKVEFLVSFYNNEISEKSEIFDDQFSVERPDGSNFTLKIRSTKLEDSAMYFCASSEVGAQYFGPGTRLLVL.

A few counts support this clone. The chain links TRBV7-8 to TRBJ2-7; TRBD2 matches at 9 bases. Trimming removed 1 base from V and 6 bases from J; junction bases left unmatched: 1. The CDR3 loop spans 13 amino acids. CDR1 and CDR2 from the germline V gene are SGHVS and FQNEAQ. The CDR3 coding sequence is TGTGCCAGCAGCTTAGTGACTAGCGGCGAGCAGTACTTC. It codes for CASSLVTSGEQYF.

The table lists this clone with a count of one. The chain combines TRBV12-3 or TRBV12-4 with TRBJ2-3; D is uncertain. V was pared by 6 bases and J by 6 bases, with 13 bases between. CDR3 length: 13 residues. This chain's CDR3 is CASSPNSKDTQYF. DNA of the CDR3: TGTGCCAGCAGCCCTAATTCAAAGGATACGCAGTATTTT.

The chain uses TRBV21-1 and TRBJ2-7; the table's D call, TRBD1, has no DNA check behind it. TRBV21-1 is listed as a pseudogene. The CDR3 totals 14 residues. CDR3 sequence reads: CASSIRDRAYEQYF. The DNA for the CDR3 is TGTGCCAGCAGTATCCGGGACAGGGCCTACGAGCAGTACTTC.

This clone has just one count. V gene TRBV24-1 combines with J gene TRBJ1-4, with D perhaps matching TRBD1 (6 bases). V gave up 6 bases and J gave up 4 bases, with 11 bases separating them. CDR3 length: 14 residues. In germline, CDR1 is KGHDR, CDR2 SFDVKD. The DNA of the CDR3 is TGTGCCACCAGTAAGACAGGAGGTAATGAAAAACTGTTTTTT. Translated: CATSKTGGNEKLFF.

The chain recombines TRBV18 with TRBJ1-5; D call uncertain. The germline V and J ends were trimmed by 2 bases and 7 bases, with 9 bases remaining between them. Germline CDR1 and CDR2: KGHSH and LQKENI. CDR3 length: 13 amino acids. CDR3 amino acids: CASSPGPGQPQHF. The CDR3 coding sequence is TGTGCCAGCTCACCAGGGCCGGGGCAGCCCCAGCATTTT.

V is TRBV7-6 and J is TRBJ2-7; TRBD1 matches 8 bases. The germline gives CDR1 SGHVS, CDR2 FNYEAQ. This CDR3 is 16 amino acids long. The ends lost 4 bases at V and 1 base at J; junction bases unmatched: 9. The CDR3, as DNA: TGTGCCAGCAGCTCCGGACAGGGAAAGACATCCTACGAGCAGTACTTC. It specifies CASSSGQGKTSYEQYF.

This CDR3 is CASSDGGEKLFF. In DNA form, the CDR3 reads TGTGCCAGTAGTGACGGAGGAGAAAAACTGTTTTTT. V usage is TRBV19 and J usage is TRBJ1-4; D ambiguous. The CDR3 sequence is 12 residues long. Trimming cost V 5 bases and J 8 bases, with 9 bases left between them. In germline, CDR1 is LNHDA, CDR2 SQIVND (reference sequence). Full variable domain (rest looked up from reference TRBV19 and TRBJ1-4): DGGITQSPKYLFRKEGQNVTLSCEQNLNHDAMYWYRQDPGQGLRLIYYSQIVNDFQKGDIAEGYSVSREKKESFPLTVTSAQKNPTAFYLCASSDGGEKLFFGSGTQLSVL.

DNA for the CDR3: TGTGCCAGCAGCTTACACCATGCCCCCCCCAATGAGCAGTTCTTC. Amino acid sequence: CASSLHHAPPNEQFF. The chain links TRBV6-5 to TRBJ2-1, with D hard to call. Germline assignment: CDR1 MNHEY and CDR2 SVGAGI. The CDR3 contains 15 residues. Trimming took off 6 bases at V and 6 bases at J, with 18 bases between the two ends.

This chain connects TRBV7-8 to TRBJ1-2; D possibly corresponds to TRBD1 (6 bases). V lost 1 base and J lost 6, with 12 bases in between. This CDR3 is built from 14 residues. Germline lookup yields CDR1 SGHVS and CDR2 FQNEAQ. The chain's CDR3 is CASSLEQGKDGYTF. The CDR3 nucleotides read TGTGCCAGCAGCTTAGAACAGGGAAAGGATGGCTACACCTTC.